This T cell receptor beta chain appears in the sequencing data of a study of shared clonotypes between healthy human individuals. As for the study in general: The donor pool was made up of a couple of women and three men aged 18 to 49.

Trimming took off 1 base at V and 2 bases at J, with 9 bases between the two ends. This CDR3 has 14 amino acids. Germline V gene sequence: CDR1 MGHDK, CDR2 SYGVNS. Genomic DNA from each subset was divided evenly over several immunoSEQ plates. As handled by the study authors: Junction-only sequences produced by ImmunoSEQ had no quality scores, so filtering differed. This table comes from immunoSEQ multiplex PCR, and its TCRdb copy is limited to in-frame clones, with some not included. V and J calls and clone size are copied from that table; D and trimming were computed from the DNA. This table holds fewer than 650,000 clones, 76% found once. The unsorted samples took about 100 million PBMCs to get genomic DNA.

Sequenced sample: PBMCs. The receptor comes from a woman aged 40-49 years in good health. Some clones in this sample may be carry-over from other donors' samples. The chain combines TRBV25-1 with TRBJ2-7; weak D call: TRBD2 (5 bases). The CDR3 DNA is TGTGCCAGCAGTGAATGGGGAGAACCCTACGAGCAGTACTTC. Its translation: CASSEWGEPYEQYF.